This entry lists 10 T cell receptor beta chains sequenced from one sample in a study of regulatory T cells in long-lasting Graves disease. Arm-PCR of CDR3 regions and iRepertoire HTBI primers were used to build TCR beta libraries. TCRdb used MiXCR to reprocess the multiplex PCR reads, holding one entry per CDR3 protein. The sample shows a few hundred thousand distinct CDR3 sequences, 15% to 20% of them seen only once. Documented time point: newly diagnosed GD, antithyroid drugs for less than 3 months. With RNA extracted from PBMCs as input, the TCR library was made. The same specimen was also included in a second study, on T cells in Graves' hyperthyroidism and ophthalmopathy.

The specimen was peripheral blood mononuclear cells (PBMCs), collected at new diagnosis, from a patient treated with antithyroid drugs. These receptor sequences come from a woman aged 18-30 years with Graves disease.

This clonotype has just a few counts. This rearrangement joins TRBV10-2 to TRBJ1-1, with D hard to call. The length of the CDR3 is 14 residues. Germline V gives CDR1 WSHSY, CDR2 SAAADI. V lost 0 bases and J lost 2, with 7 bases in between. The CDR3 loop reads CASSESLVNTEAFF. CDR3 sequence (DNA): TGCGCCAGCAGTGAGTCTCTGGTCAACACTGAAGCTTTCTTT.

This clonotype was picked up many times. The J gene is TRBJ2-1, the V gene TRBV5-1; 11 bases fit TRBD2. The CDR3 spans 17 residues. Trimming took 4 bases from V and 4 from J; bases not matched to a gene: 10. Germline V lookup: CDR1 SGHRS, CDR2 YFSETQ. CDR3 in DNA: TGCGCCAGCAGCCCCGGGACTAGCGGACAGTCATACAATGAGCAGTTCTTC. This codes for CASSPGTSGQSYNEQFF.

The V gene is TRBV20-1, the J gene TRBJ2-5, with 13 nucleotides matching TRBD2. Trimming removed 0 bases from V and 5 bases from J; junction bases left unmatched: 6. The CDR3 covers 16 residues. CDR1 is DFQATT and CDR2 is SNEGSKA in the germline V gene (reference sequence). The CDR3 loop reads CSARDAETSGGETQYF. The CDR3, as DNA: TGCAGTGCTAGAGATGCTGAGACTAGCGGGGGGGAGACCCAGTACTTC.

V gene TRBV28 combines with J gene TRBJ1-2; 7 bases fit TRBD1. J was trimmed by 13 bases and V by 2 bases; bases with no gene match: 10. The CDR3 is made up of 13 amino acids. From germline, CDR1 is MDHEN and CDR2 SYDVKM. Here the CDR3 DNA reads TGTGCCAGCAGTTTAGTTACAGGGGCGTTAGGCACCTTC. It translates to CASSLVTGALGTF.

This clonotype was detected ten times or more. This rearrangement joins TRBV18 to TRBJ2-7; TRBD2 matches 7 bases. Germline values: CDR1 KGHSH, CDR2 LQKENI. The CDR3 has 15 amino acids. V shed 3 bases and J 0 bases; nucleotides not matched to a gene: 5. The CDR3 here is CASSPGLAGSYEQYF. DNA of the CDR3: TGTGCCAGCTCACCCGGCTTAGCGGGCTCCTACGAGCAGTACTTC. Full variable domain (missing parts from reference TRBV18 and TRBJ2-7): NAGVMQNPRHLVRRRGQEARLRCSPMKGHSHVYWYRQLPEEGLKFMVYLQKENIIDESGMPKERFSAEFPKEGPSILRIQQVVRGDSAAYFCASSPGLAGSYEQYFGPGTRLTVT.

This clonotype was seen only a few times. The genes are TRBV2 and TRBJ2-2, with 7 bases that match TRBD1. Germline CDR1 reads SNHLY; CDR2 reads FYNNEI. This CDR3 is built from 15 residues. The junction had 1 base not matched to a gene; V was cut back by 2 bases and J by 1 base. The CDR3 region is CASSEQGVNTGELFF. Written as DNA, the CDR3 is TGTGCCAGCAGTGAACAGGGGGTGAACACCGGGGAGCTGTTTTTT.

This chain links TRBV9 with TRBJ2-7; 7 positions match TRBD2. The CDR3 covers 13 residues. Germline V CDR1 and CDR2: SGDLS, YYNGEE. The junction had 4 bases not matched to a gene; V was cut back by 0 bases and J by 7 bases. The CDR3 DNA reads TGTGCCAGCAGCGTAGAGGCTAGCGGTGAGCAGTACTTC. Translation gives CASSVEASGEQYF.

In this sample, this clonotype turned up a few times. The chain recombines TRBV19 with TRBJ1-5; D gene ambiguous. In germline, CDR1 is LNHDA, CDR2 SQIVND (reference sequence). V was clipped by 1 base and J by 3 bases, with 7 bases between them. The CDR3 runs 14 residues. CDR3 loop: CASSIGLDNQPQHF. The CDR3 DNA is TGTGCCAGTAGTATAGGCCTTGACAATCAGCCCCAGCATTTT.

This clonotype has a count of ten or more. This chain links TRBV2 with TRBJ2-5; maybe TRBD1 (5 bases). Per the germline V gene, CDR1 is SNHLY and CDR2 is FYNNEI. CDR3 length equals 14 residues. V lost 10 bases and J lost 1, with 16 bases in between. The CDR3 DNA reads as TGTGCCACCAAATCGGACACTCCCCAAGAGACCCAGTACTTC. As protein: CATKSDTPQETQYF.

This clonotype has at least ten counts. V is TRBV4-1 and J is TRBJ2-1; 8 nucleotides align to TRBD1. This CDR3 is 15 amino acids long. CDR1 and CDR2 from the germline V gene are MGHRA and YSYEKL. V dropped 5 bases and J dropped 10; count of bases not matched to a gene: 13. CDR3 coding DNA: TGCGCCAGCAGCGCCCCCGGGACAGGAACCCCAGAGCAGTTCTTC. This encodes CASSAPGTGTPEQFF.